This T cell receptor beta chain derives from a study of blood T cell repertoires in COVID-19. Whole-study context: Samples taken during acute and convalescent COVID-19 were collected in the United States, Italy and Spain. PBMCs, B-cell-depleted T cells, or T cells were the source of the cDNA or gDNA that made up the material.

Authors' analysis steps: Quantification of nucleated cells was approximated via reference gene primer amplification. Sequenced by immunoSEQ multiplex PCR; TCRdb stores in-frame clones only, minus some. Clone size and the V and J calls come from that table; the DNA yielded D and trimming. The sample lists some 170,000 clones, 80% to 90% occurring once. This CDR3 spans 15 amino acids. The germline V gene encodes CDR1 SGHRS and CDR2 YFSETQ. After removal of 4 bases from V and 2 bases from J, the junction contained 7 bases not matched to a gene. This chain joins TRBV5-1 and TRBJ2-3; 7 bases are a match to TRBD2. This sequence was found in a woman between 45 and 65 years old with acute or convalescent COVID-19. The sample consisted of peripheral blood. The chain's CDR3 is CASSRGGRDTDTQYF. DNA for the CDR3: TGCGCCAGCAGCCGCGGGGGTAGGGACACAGATACGCAGTATTTT.